A selection of T cell receptor beta chains follows, all from one sample in a study of CD4 T cells in relation to SARS-CoV-2 and coronaviruses. Their antigens remain unidentified. Clones were sequenced by immunoSEQ multiplex PCR, and TCRdb holds only the in-frame ones, with some missing. The sample holds tens of thousands of clones; about 82% are singletons and the top ten take less than 25%. Material: CD4+ T cells from PBMCs, cultured in vitro. The receptors shown here come from a human donor in good health. Each CDR3 is given with its conserved first and last residue. A D gene is named only where the DNA matches it firmly. For some rows the clone size is stated as once, few or many, or as a class when expanded; others skip it.

TRBV6-2/TRBV6-3	TRBJ2-7	.	.	CASSFQGPVSSYEQYF	TGTGCCAGCAGTTTTCAGGGCCCCGTGAGCTCCTACGAGCAGTACTTC
TRBV23-1	TRBJ1-2	.	once	CASSPPDLFF	TGCGCCAGCAGTCCCCCGGACCTATTTTTC
TRBV19	TRBJ2-1	TRBD1	.	CASSKDREYEQFF	TGTGCCAGTAGTAAAGACAGGGAGTATGAGCAGTTCTTC
TRBV18	TRBJ2-1	.	.	CASSPLDGGEQFF	TGTGCCAGCTCACCTTTGGATGGGGGTGAGCAGTTCTTC
TRBV19	TRBJ1-5	.	few	CASSLREDSNQPQHF	TGTGCCAGTAGTCTCAGGGAGGATAGCAATCAGCCCCAGCATTTT
TRBV2	TRBJ2-3	TRBD2	.	CASSRAGRRTDTQYF	TGTGCCAGCAGTCGAGCGGGGCGGCGCACAGATACGCAGTATTTT
TRBV5-4	TRBJ2-1	.	.	CASSLALLRPSSYNEQFF	TGTGCCAGCAGCTTGGCTCTCCTCCGGCCGAGCTCCTACAATGAGCAGTTCTTC
TRBV11-2	TRBJ1-2	.	.	CASSLVDGGGYTF	TGTGCCAGCAGCTTAGTAGACGGGGGTGGCTACACCTTC
TRBV12-3/TRBV12-4	TRBJ2-5	.	once	CASSLSQGETQYF	TGTGCCAGCAGTTTAAGCCAGGGGGAGACCCAGTACTTC
TRBV7-2	TRBJ2-2	TRBD2	once	CASSLGAGVFGELFF	TGTGCCAGCAGCTTAGGAGCGGGAGTTTTCGGGGAGCTGTTTTTT
TRBV3-1/TRBV3-2	TRBJ1-1	TRBD1	.	CASNGQGTEAFF	TGTGCCAGCAATGGACAGGGGACTGAAGCTTTCTTT
TRBV5-4	TRBJ2-1	.	.	CASSAGAGLENEQFF	TGTGCCAGCAGCGCAGGGGCGGGACTTGAAAATGAGCAGTTCTTC
TRBV5-6	TRBJ2-1	.	medium-sized	CASSLAVGGLYNEQFF	TGTGCCAGCAGCTTGGCGGTCGGGGGGCTATACAATGAGCAGTTCTTC
TRBV9	TRBJ2-7	.	.	CASSRTHRAGSVDEQYF	TGTGCCAGCAGCAGAACACACAGGGCCGGCTCTGTGGACGAGCAGTACTTC
TRBV6-5	TRBJ2-1	TRBD2	once	CASSYPLAGGANEQFF	TGTGCCAGCAGTTATCCCCTAGCGGGGGGGGCCAATGAGCAGTTCTTC
TRBV28	TRBJ2-7	TRBD1	.	CASTPWTGENYEQYF	TGTGCCAGCACCCCATGGACAGGGGAGAATTACGAGCAGTACTTC
TRBV7-9	TRBJ2-1	TRBD1	.	CASSLGLTGGDEQFF	TGTGCCAGCAGCTTAGGGCTAACAGGGGGTGATGAGCAGTTCTTC
TRBV5-1	TRBJ1-2	.	few	CASGGERSYGYTF	TGCGCCAGCGGGGGGGAGCGAAGCTATGGCTACACCTTC
TRBV5-1	TRBJ1-1	.	few	CASSLHGGTEAFF	TGCGCCAGCAGCTTGCATGGGGGCACTGAAGCTTTCTTT
TRBV29-1	TRBJ2-7	TRBD2	few	CSVRTSGNEQYF	TGCAGCGTTCGGACTAGCGGGAACGAGCAGTACTTC
TRBV7-2	TRBJ1-5	.	.	CASSLAGLSNQPQHF	TGTGCCAGCAGCTTAGCGGGTTTGAGCAATCAGCCCCAGCATTTT
TRBV2	TRBJ1-4	.	once	CASRGTSSEKLFF	TGTGCCAGCAGAGGGACCTCGAGTGAAAAACTGTTTTTT
TRBV10-3	TRBJ1-1	.	few	CAISEGLRWENTEAFF	TGTGCCATCAGTGAGGGACTCCGATGGGAGAACACTGAAGCTTTCTTT
TRBV7-9	TRBJ2-1	.	.	CASSFLAINEQFF	TGTGCCAGCAGCTTTCTAGCGATCAATGAGCAGTTCTTC
TRBV29-1	TRBJ2-2	.	few	CSVDQRNTGELFF	TGCAGCGTTGACCAGAGGAACACCGGGGAGCTGTTTTTT
TRBV7-3	TRBJ2-2	TRBD2	.	CASSLNGGANTGELFF	TGTGCCAGCAGCTTAAATGGGGGGGCGAACACCGGGGAGCTGTTTTTT